Listed here are 18 T cell receptor beta chains from one sample, sequenced in a study of blood T cell repertoires in COVID-19. Clones were sequenced by immunoSEQ multiplex PCR, and TCRdb holds only the in-frame ones, with some missing. The table has 200,000 to 250,000 clones, roughly 88% seen once. Source material: PBMCs or T cells enriched from blood (not recorded which). These receptors were taken from a woman aged 25 to 39 who had been exposed to COVID-19.

The genes are TRBV4-1 and TRBJ1-1, with 8 bases aligning to TRBD1. Trimming took 2 bases from V and 7 from J; bases not matched to a gene: 6. CDR3 length: 14 amino acids. From germline, CDR1 is MGHRA and CDR2 YSYEKL. CDR3 residues: CASSQRTGRDEAFF. CDR3 in DNA: TGCGCCAGCAGCCAAAGGACAGGGAGAGATGAAGCTTTCTTT.

This clone was recorded only once. A junction end diverges from the germline sequence, so it may reflect a read error. The chain recombines TRBV5-5 with TRBJ1-2, with 9 bases identical to TRBD1. This CDR3 has 14 amino acids. CDR1 and CDR2 from the germline V gene are SGHKS and YYEKEE (reference sequence). The CDR3 region is CASSKTGTGRRYSF. CDR3 coding DNA: TGTGCCAGCAGTAAAACCGGGACAGGGAGACGATACAGCTTC.

V gene TRBV5-6 combines with J gene TRBJ1-1; no clear D. Germline V gene sequence: CDR1 SGHDT, CDR2 YYEEEE. The CDR3 has 12 residues. Trimming pared 0 bases from V and 7 bases from J, leaving 7 bases between. The CDR3 is CASSLERVEAFF. The CDR3 coding sequence is TGTGCCAGCAGCTTGGAGCGAGTTGAAGCTTTCTTT.

This chain joins TRBV10-1 and TRBJ2-3, with 9 bases aligning to TRBD2. Germline lookup yields CDR1 WNHNN and CDR2 SYGVQD (reference sequence). J gave up 0 bases and V 5 bases, and 0 bases lay outside the gene matches. The length of the CDR3 is 14 residues. CDR3 coding DNA: TGCGCCAGCAGTACTAGCGGGAGCACAGATACGCAGTATTTT. Its translation: CASSTSGSTDTQYF.

V and J are TRBV24-1 and TRBJ1-2; D might be TRBD1 (5 bases). Between the trimmed V and J ends, which lost 6 bases and 7 bases, there was a span of 14 bases. The germline gives CDR1 KGHDR, CDR2 SFDVKD. CDR3 length: 13 residues. The DNA for the CDR3 is TGTGCCACCAGTCAAGCGGGGGTGAGTGGCTACACCTTC. It specifies CATSQAGVSGYTF.

The chain has TRBV19 and TRBJ1-5, with 10 bases matching TRBD1. With V trimmed by 4 bases and J by 11 bases, 11 bases remained unmatched. CDR1 LNHDA and CDR2 SQIVND come from the germline V gene (reference sequence). This CDR3 is 15 amino acids long. The CDR3 nucleotides read TGTGCCAGTAGTACCGAGGACAGGGGGATAGAAGCCCAGCATTTT. Protein: CASSTEDRGIEAQHF.

The chain joins TRBV6-5 to TRBJ1-5; 10 bases align to TRBD1. This CDR3 spans 13 amino acids. Germline V CDR1 and CDR2: MNHEY, SVGAGI. V lost 9 bases and J lost 2; bases outside the gene matches: 1. The CDR3 nucleotides read TGTGCCAGTGGACAGGGGGGCAATCAGCCCCAGCATTTT. Translation: CASGQGGNQPQHF.

V gene TRBV27 combines with J gene TRBJ2-1, with 14 bases lining up with TRBD2. Germline V gene sequence: CDR1 MNHEY, CDR2 SMNVEV (reference sequence). The CDR3 extends over 18 amino acids. Trimming took 4 bases from V and 0 from J; bases not matched to a gene: 5. DNA of the CDR3: TGTGCCAGCAGTTCTGGACTAGCGGGAGGACACTCCTACAATGAGCAGTTCTTC. This codes for CASSSGLAGGHSYNEQFF.

V gene TRBV5-1 combines with J gene TRBJ2-2, with 7 bases that match TRBD2. Germline lookup yields CDR1 SGHRS and CDR2 YFSETQ. The CDR3 is 14 residues long. The ends lost 5 bases at V and 4 bases at J; junction bases unmatched: 5. The CDR3 region is CASRSRESTGELFF. Written as DNA, the CDR3 is TGCGCCAGCAGGTCGCGGGAGAGCACCGGGGAGCTGTTTTTT.

A word on this clone: The same CDR3 is also encoded by other DNA sequences in this sample. This rearrangement joins TRBV6-5 to TRBJ1-2; no firm D call. The CDR3 has 11 residues. CDR1 is MNHEY and CDR2 is SVGAGI in the germline V gene. Between the trimmed V and J ends, which lost 6 bases and 2 bases, there was a span of 4 bases. This CDR3 reads CASSRNYGYTF. The CDR3 bases are TGTGCCAGCAGCAGAAACTATGGCTACACCTTC.

The genes are TRBV6-7 and TRBJ2-7; 15 bases fit TRBD2. TRBV6-7 is filed as an ORF, its function uncertain. After removal of 8 bases from V and 0 bases from J, the junction contained 11 bases not matched to a gene. The CDR3 totals 18 residues. Written as DNA, the CDR3 is TGTGCCAGCCCTGCGGGGACTAGCGGGAGGTTGAGCTCCTACGAGCAGTACTTC. It codes for CASPAGTSGRLSSYEQYF.

This clone occurred once. This chain connects TRBV2 to TRBJ1-5, with D unclear. Germline loops: CDR1 SNHLY, CDR2 FYNNEI. Deletions cut 0 bases from V and 5 bases from J, with 11 bases between. This CDR3 contains 15 residues. Written as DNA, the CDR3 is TGTGCCAGCAGTGAAGCATGGAGGGAGGATCAGCCCCAGCATTTT. Translated, it gives CASSEAWREDQPQHF.

J is TRBJ1-3 and V is TRBV3-1 (or the pseudogene TRBV3-2), with 7 bases fitting TRBD1. Germline CDR1 LGHDT, CDR2 YNNKEL (reference sequence). The CDR3 covers 17 residues. The J segment lost 3 bases and the V segment lost 1 base, leaving 9 bases of the junction unmatched. CDR3 nucleotides: TGTGCCAGCAGCCAAGCAGGGGGACCGCCCGGTGGAAACACCATATATTTT. Its protein product is CASSQAGGPPGGNTIYF.

The rearrangement joins TRBV7-6 to TRBJ1-2; 8 nucleotides agree with TRBD1. CDR3 length: 14 residues. Germline V gives CDR1 SGHVS, CDR2 FNYEAQ. The V and J ends lost 5 bases and 7 bases, in that order; junction bases with no gene match: 9. The CDR3 coding sequence is TGTGCCAGCAGCCCGCTCCAGGGGGCCGGTGGCTACACCTTC. This sequence encodes CASSPLQGAGGYTF.

The chain uses TRBV2 and TRBJ2-7; unclear D gene. The CDR3 is 12 amino acids. Looked up from germline, CDR1 is SNHLY and CDR2 is FYNNEI. V was cut by 4 bases and J by 0 bases, with 4 bases left in between. The CDR3 nucleotides are TGTGCCAGCAGTGGGGCCTCCTACGAGCAGTACTTC. As protein: CASSGASYEQYF.

The chain couples TRBV3-1 (or the pseudogene TRBV3-2) to TRBJ1-2, with D possibly being TRBD1 (6 bases). Germline CDR1 is LGHDT and CDR2 is YNNKEL (reference sequence). This CDR3 spans 15 amino acids. The ends were cut back, 1 base at V and 4 bases at J, with 13 bases in the middle. The CDR3 spells CASSQVGGPVYGYTF. The DNA for the CDR3 is TGTGCCAGCAGCCAAGTCGGGGGGCCGGTCTATGGCTACACCTTC.

A single count supports this clone. The V call is TRBV14, the J call TRBJ2-1; D is uncertain. This CDR3 contains 17 residues. Germline-derived CDR1 and CDR2 are SGHDN and FVKESK. Trimming removed 1 base at V and 0 bases at J, with 13 bases between. The CDR3 here is CASSQGFGRSSYNEQFF. CDR3 coding DNA: TGTGCCAGCAGCCAAGGTTTTGGAAGGAGCTCCTACAATGAGCAGTTCTTC.

This clone was picked up one time. The chain employs TRBV15 and TRBJ2-2; unclear D gene. The V gene lost 1 base and the J gene lost 3 bases, with 12 bases spanning the gap. The germline V gene encodes CDR1 LNHNV and CDR2 YYDKDF (reference sequence). The CDR3 sequence is 16 residues long. CDR3 in DNA: TGTGCCACCAGCAGAGGCAAAACGACTGACACCGGGGAGCTGTTTTTT. Its translation is CATSRGKTTDTGELFF.